This T cell receptor beta chain was observed in a study of blood T cell repertoires in COVID-19. This CDR3 region has 13 residues. Trimming cost V 0 bases and J 7 bases, with 9 bases left between them. Germline CDR1 is SGHTA and CDR2 is FQGTGA. The table came from immunoSEQ multiplex PCR; TCRdb's copy has only in-frame clones and leaves some out. The sample has 250,000 or so clones, around nine tenths seen once; the top ten hold 1.6%. The J gene is TRBJ2-5, the V gene TRBV7-3; D gene uncertain. The receptor's source is a woman aged 45-65 years who had recovered from COVID-19. The sample taken for sequencing was PBMCs or T cells enriched from blood (not recorded which). CDR3 sequence reads: CASSLTPSGTQYF. Written as DNA, the CDR3 is TGTGCCAGCAGCTTAACGCCCAGTGGGACCCAGTACTTC.